The clone carrying this TCR beta chain appeared many times. Germline loops: CDR1 DFQATT, CDR2 SNEGSKA (reference sequence). With V trimmed by 3 bases and J by 0 bases, 3 bases remained unmatched. The CDR3 is made up of 15 amino acids. Unique molecular identifiers tagged the TCRbeta library. TCRdb re-derived calls from the PCR reads in MiXCR, one entry per CDR3 protein. The repertoire consists of hundreds of thousands of distinct CDR3 sequences, with more than 20% occurring once and the leading ten covering 13% to 15%. The source of the sample is a study of T-cell reconstitution after alpha-beta-depleted transplantation in children.

The clonotype was recovered from a boy less than two years old who had a stem cell transplant for acute myeloid leukemia, so the T cells may come from the graft donor. The chain recombines TRBV20-1 with TRBJ2-2; 8 bases agree with TRBD2. This specimen consisted of PBMCs, mostly from graft donor cells, obtained 360 days after TCRalphabeta/CD19-depleted stem cell transplant. The CDR3 DNA reads as TGCAGTGCTAGGCGGGGGGCCTCGAACACCGGGGAGCTGTTTTTT. It codes for CSARRGASNTGELFF.